The 26 T cell receptor beta chains given below trace back to one sample, sequenced in a study of T cells after yellow fever vaccination. TCRdb analysed the 5' RACE reads with MiXCR anew, one entry per CDR3 protein. This table holds 400,000 or so distinct CDR3 sequences, 18% found once. Sequences were derived from PBMCs, sampled before the yellow fever booster vaccination. Source of these receptors: a man aged 18 to 30 who received the YFV17D yellow fever vaccine.

The CDR3 nucleotides read TGTGCCAGCAGCTTGTTGACAGGGGGGCTGGAAGAGACCCAGTACTTC. This gives the protein CASSLLTGGLEETQYF. The V and J genes are TRBV5-6 and TRBJ2-5, with 9 bases aligning to TRBD1. The CDR3 contains 16 residues. The ends lost 1 base at V and 3 bases at J; junction bases unmatched: 7. From germline, CDR1 is SGHDT and CDR2 YYEEEE.

This clonotype was recorded a few times. The chain combines TRBV20-1 with TRBJ2-3, with D perhaps matching TRBD2 (5 bases). The CDR3 spans 13 residues. CDR1 is DFQATT and CDR2 is SNEGSKA in the germline V gene (reference sequence). The V and J ends lost 1 base and 6 bases respectively, with 11 bases between them. The CDR3 spells CSARGQREDTQYF. The DNA of the CDR3 is TGCAGTGCTAGAGGGCAAAGGGAGGATACGCAGTATTTT.

This clonotype was observed a few times. The V call is TRBV7-9, the J call TRBJ2-5; no definite D call. Trimming shortened V by 5 bases and J by 0 bases, and 10 bases separated the two germline ends. The CDR3 has 14 amino acids. The germline V gene encodes CDR1 SEHNR and CDR2 FQNEAQ (reference sequence). This CDR3 reads CASSPGSYQETQYF. CDR3 bases: TGTGCCAGCAGCCCTGGCAGTTACCAAGAGACCCAGTACTTC.

This clonotype was recorded at least ten times. The gene calls are TRBV4-3 and TRBJ2-1; no reliable D call. CDR1 is LGHNA and CDR2 is YSLEER in the germline V gene. The CDR3 totals 17 residues. Between the trimmed V and J ends, which lost 2 bases and 0 bases, there was a span of 14 bases. The CDR3 nucleotides read TGCGCCAGCAGCCAATCTGAAACCGGTAGCTCCTACAATGAGCAGTTCTTC. Amino acids: CASSQSETGSSYNEQFF.

The genes are TRBV5-1 and TRBJ1-1; tentative D call: TRBD1 (5 bases). The CDR3 consists of 14 residues. The germline V and J ends were trimmed by 4 bases and 4 bases, with 14 bases remaining between them. In germline, CDR1 is SGHRS, CDR2 YFSETQ. The CDR3 nucleotides are TGCGCCAGCAGCCATCCGGGGGGTGGCACTGAAGCTTTCTTT. It is translated as CASSHPGGGTEAFF.

This clonotype was counted between two and nine times. The rearrangement links TRBV6-2 or TRBV6-3 to TRBJ2-7; TRBD2 matches 7 bases. Germline-derived CDR1 and CDR2 are MNHEY and SVGEGT. The CDR3 loop spans 18 amino acids. Losses at the gene ends were 3 bases for V and 0 bases for J; bases not matched to a gene: 14. This CDR3 reads CASSYWSPASGSSYEQYF. The CDR3 nucleotides are TGTGCCAGCAGTTATTGGTCTCCGGCTAGCGGCAGCTCCTACGAGCAGTACTTC.

This clonotype came up a few times. This chain links TRBV7-3 with TRBJ2-1; tentative D call: TRBD1 (5 bases). This CDR3 spans 15 amino acids. Germline V gene sequence: CDR1 SGHTA, CDR2 FQGTGA. Trimming pared 8 bases from V and 0 bases from J, leaving 14 bases between. The CDR3 region has the DNA TGTGCCAGCGCCCCAGGGCAGAGCTCCTACAATGAGCAGTTCTTC. This encodes CASAPGQSSYNEQFF.

There are a few counts of this clonotype. The gene calls are TRBV7-8 and TRBJ2-3; 8 bases map to TRBD2. The junction had 6 bases not matched to a gene; V was cut back by 7 bases and J by 6 bases. CDR1 SGHVS and CDR2 FQNEAQ come from the germline V gene. This CDR3 region has 13 residues. This CDR3 reads CASTLADGDTQYF. CDR3 nucleotide sequence: TGTGCCAGCACACTAGCGGATGGGGATACGCAGTATTTT.

This clonotype was found many times. In nucleotides, the CDR3 is TGCAGCGCGGTAGTTCTGGCTCGGGCTTTCTTT. As protein: CSAVVLARAFF. This chain uses TRBV29-1 with TRBJ1-1; D gene uncertain. The length of the CDR3 is 11 residues. Germline CDR1 SQVTM, CDR2 ANQGSEA. Trimming removed 7 bases from V and 11 bases from J, with 17 bases in between. Using reference TRBV29-1 and TRBJ1-1 for the parts outside the CDR3, the full variable domain is SAVISQKPSRDICQRGTSLTIQCQVDSQVTMMFWYRQQPGQSLTLIATANQGSEATYESGFVIDKFPISRPNLTFSTLTVSNMSPEDSSIYLCSAVVLARAFFGQGTRLTVV.

The table lists this clonotype with many counts. The rearrangement links TRBV9 to TRBJ1-6; 7 bases align to TRBD1. Germline CDR1 is SGDLS and CDR2 is YYNGEE. The junction had 3 bases not matched to a gene; V was cut back by 5 bases and J by 7 bases. The CDR3 loop spans 13 amino acids. CDR3 residues: CASRGQVNSPLHF. CDR3 nucleotides: TGTGCCAGCAGAGGACAGGTGAATTCACCCCTCCACTTT.

This clonotype has only a few counts. The genes are TRBV5-1 and TRBJ2-3, with 7 bases lining up with TRBD2. The CDR3 runs to 14 residues. The V segment lost 7 bases and the J segment 6 bases; nucleotides outside the gene matches: 11. Germline V gives CDR1 SGHRS, CDR2 YFSETQ. The DNA for the CDR3 is TGCGCCAGCGCGCCGGGGGAGGGAGGTGATACGCAGTATTTT. It is translated as CASAPGEGGDTQYF.

This clonotype was counted between two and nine times. The rearrangement joins TRBV4-1 to TRBJ2-7; tentative D call: TRBD1 (6 bases). V lost 5 bases and J lost 3, with 14 bases in between. CDR1 is MGHRA and CDR2 is YSYEKL in the germline V gene. This CDR3 has 14 amino acids. The CDR3 coding sequence is TGCGCCAGCAGCATCTCGCCACAGGGCTACGAGCAGTACGTC. It is translated as CASSISPQGYEQYV.

A few counts support this clonotype. This chain connects TRBV4-1 to TRBJ1-4; 8 bases line up with TRBD1. V dropped 4 bases and J dropped 7; count of bases not matched to a gene: 5. The CDR3 has 14 residues. The germline CDR1 and CDR2 sequences are MGHRA and YSYEKL. The CDR3 here is CASSLTGVLEKLFF. Written as DNA, the CDR3 is TGCGCCAGCAGCCTGACAGGGGTACTTGAAAAACTGTTTTTT.

This clonotype appeared a few times. V and J are TRBV27 and TRBJ2-1; 12 nucleotides align to TRBD2. CDR3 length: 15 residues. CDR1 MNHEY and CDR2 SMNVEV come from the germline V gene (reference sequence). With V trimmed by 5 bases and J by 3 bases, 2 bases remained unmatched. Here the CDR3 DNA reads TGTGCCAGCAGTAAGACTAGCGGGGGCTACAATGAGCAGTTCTTC. As protein: CASSKTSGGYNEQFF.

The chain carries TRBV10-3 and TRBJ2-5, with TRBD2 matching 8 bases. This CDR3 is built from 17 residues. Germline values: CDR1 ENHRY, CDR2 SYGVKD. V lost 0 bases, J lost 4 bases, and 10 bases stayed unmatched. The chain's CDR3 is CAISESTGGALRETQYF. CDR3 in DNA: TGTGCCATCAGTGAGTCAACGGGGGGGGCCCTCAGAGAGACCCAGTACTTC.

As for this clonotype: One end of the junction fails to match germline, which may point to a read error. This chain joins TRBV12-3 or TRBV12-4 and TRBJ1-1; D is uncertain. This CDR3 is built from 14 residues. This chain's CDR3 is CASSLSRPNAEAFF. Here the CDR3 DNA reads TGTGCCAGCAGTTTATCCAGGCCGAACGCTGAAGCTTTCTTT.

This rearrangement joins TRBV5-6 to TRBJ1-4, with D unclear. Trimming stripped 2 bases from V and 10 bases from J, with 9 bases between. CDR3 size: 12 residues. Germline V lookup: CDR1 SGHDT, CDR2 YYEEEE. The CDR3 reads CASSFGPGKLFF. In DNA, the CDR3 is TGTGCCAGCAGCTTTGGACCTGGAAAACTGTTTTTT.

The chain joins TRBV10-2 to TRBJ2-7; 10 bases are a match to TRBD1. Trimming cost V 6 bases and J 7 bases; bases outside gene matches: 3. The CDR3 has 12 amino acids. Germline CDR1 is WSHSY and CDR2 is SAAADI. The CDR3: CASRGQGWEQYF. CDR3 nucleotide sequence: TGCGCCAGCAGGGGACAGGGGTGGGAGCAGTACTTC.

This clonotype has only a few counts. V and J are TRBV28 and TRBJ1-2; weak D call: TRBD1 (6 bases). Deletions cut 5 bases from V and 8 bases from J, with 24 bases between. The CDR3 consists of 16 residues. Germline V gene lookup returns CDR1 MDHEN and CDR2 SYDVKM. The CDR3 reads CASSNQGLVLGYGYTF. CDR3 bases: TGTGCCAGCAGTAACCAGGGGCTAGTTCTCGGCTACGGCTACACCTTC.

V is TRBV4-1 and J is TRBJ2-5, with 10 bases identical to TRBD2. V dropped 4 bases and J dropped 5; count of bases not matched to a gene: 16. The CDR3 has 18 amino acids. The V gene's germline CDR1 is MGHRA and CDR2 YSYEKL. The CDR3 here is CASSPRGASGGFVETQYF. The CDR3 DNA is TGCGCCAGCAGCCCGCGGGGGGCTAGCGGGGGATTCGTGGAGACCCAGTACTTC.

This chain uses TRBV13 with TRBJ2-1, with 7 positions matching TRBD2. Germline CDR1 reads PRHDT; CDR2 reads FYEKMQ (reference sequence). The CDR3 extends over 15 amino acids. The J segment lost 0 bases and the V segment lost 5 bases, leaving 4 bases of the junction unmatched. CDR3 DNA: TGTGCCAGCAGCAGCACTAGCGTCTCCTACAATGAGCAGTTCTTC. This codes for CASSSTSVSYNEQFF.

With respect to this clonotype: This could be a read error, since a much larger clone is one nucleotide away. The chain employs TRBV6-5 and TRBJ2-1, with 9 bases identical to TRBD1. CDR3 length: 15 residues. CDR1 is MNHEY and CDR2 is SVGAGI in the germline V gene. The DNA of the CDR3 is TGTGCCAGCAGCAACAGACAGGGGGTGGGCAATGAGCTGTTCTTC. Translation gives CASSNRQGVGNELFF.

The gene calls are TRBV12-3 or TRBV12-4 and TRBJ2-7; TRBD1 agrees at 7 bases. The CDR3 sequence is 14 residues long. Germline trimming cut 7 bases from V and 0 bases from J; bases unmatched to any gene: 6. CDR3 protein: CASKSRDSSYEQYF. The CDR3 bases are TGTGCCAGCAAGTCCCGGGACAGCTCCTACGAGCAGTACTTC.

The chain uses TRBV9 and TRBJ1-2; D is unclear. Germline values: CDR1 SGDLS, CDR2 YYNGEE. The CDR3 is made up of 15 amino acids. V lost 0 bases and J lost 6, with 15 bases in between. CDR3 bases: TGTGCCAGCAGCGTAGCCGAGGGTTATGGGCATGGCTACACCTTC. It is translated as CASSVAEGYGHGYTF.

The chain joins TRBV7-6 to TRBJ1-5, with a tentative D call TRBD1 (5 bases). The ends were cut back, 5 bases at V and 2 bases at J, with 16 bases in the middle. The germline gives CDR1 SGHVS, CDR2 FNYEAQ. There are 16 residues in the CDR3. CDR3 region: CASSPSGILGNQPQHF. The CDR3 region has the DNA TGTGCCAGCAGCCCTTCAGGGATCCTAGGCAATCAGCCCCAGCATTTT. Together with reference TRBV7-6 and TRBJ1-5, the CDR3 gives the full variable domain: GAGVSQSPRYKVTKRGQDVALRCDPISGHVSLYWYRQALGQGPEFLTYFNYEAQQDKSGLPNDRFSAERPEGSISTLTIQRTEQRDSAMYRCASSPSGILGNQPQHFGDGTRLSIL.

This clonotype has just a few counts. The chain combines TRBV10-1 with TRBJ2-7; D may match TRBD1 or TRBD2 (5 bases each). V dropped 5 bases and J dropped 2 bases, with 7 bases sitting between them. CDR1 and CDR2 (germline): WNHNN, SYGVQD (reference sequence). There are 12 residues in the CDR3. The CDR3 is CASSKGPYEQYF. DNA of the CDR3: TGCGCCAGCAGTAAGGGACCCTACGAGCAGTACTTC.